Many counts were recorded for the clone carrying this T cell receptor (beta chain). The V end lost 6 bases, the J end lost 3 bases, and 12 bases lay between the germline ends. This CDR3 spans 14 amino acids. Germline CDR1 and CDR2: ENHRY and SYGVKD. The data were obtained in a study of early T cells in non-severe SARS-CoV-2 infection. Each cDNA molecule carried a unique molecular identifier. One entry per CDR3 protein results from TCRdb running MiXCR on the 5' RACE reads. This table holds fewer than 65,000 distinct CDR3 sequences, about a tenth found once. The receptor was isolated from an adult who was a healthcare worker with PCR-confirmed SARS-CoV-2 infection or an uninfected control (not recorded which). V is TRBV10-3 and J is TRBJ2-1; D unclear. Sequencing input: whole blood. CDR3 in amino acids: CAIRYSEIYNEQFF. In DNA, the CDR3 is TGTGCCATCAGGTATTCGGAGATCTACAATGAGCAGTTCTTC.